This TCR beta chain is from a study of cytomegalovirus exposure and HLA in healthy donors. Regarding the study as a whole: What TCR beta sequences reportedly achieved was accurate prediction of HLA-A and HLA-B alleles in most subjects. For presence/absence analyses, sequencing depth was assumed to be roughly uniform across donors. The listing of roughly 160 TCR beta chains classed them as cytomegalovirus-associated.

A multiplex PCR was run with 60 Vbeta primers and 13 Jbeta primers. Some clones are missing from TCRdb's copy, which holds only in-frame ones; the method was immunoSEQ multiplex PCR. The sample contains about 260,000 clones, roughly 86% of which appear only once. At sampling all donors were nominally healthy, likely with unrecorded immune exposures. With regard to this clone: Its antigen is currently unknown.

CDR3 size: 16 residues. V shed 2 bases, J shed 5 bases, and the junction held 11 bases outside the gene matches. Germline V gives CDR1 SGHRS, CDR2 YFSETQ. The V gene is TRBV5-1, the J gene TRBJ2-5, with 8 bases lining up with TRBD1. The source material was PBMCs. The TCR sequence derives from a woman between 35 and 50 years old in good health and CMV-seropositive. The CDR3 loop reads CASSLTAGGLGETQYF. CDR3 nucleotide sequence: TGCGCCAGCAGCTTAACCGCAGGGGGCTTGGGGGAGACCCAGTACTTC.